The next 11 T cell receptor beta chains were all read from a single sample in a study of T cells in Graves' hyperthyroidism and ophthalmopathy. RNA transcripts served as the template for amplifying TCR beta CDR3 regions. RT-PCR in the first round (using the HTBI primer set) targeted the TCR CDR3. TCRdb itself ran the multiplex PCR reads through MiXCR, one entry per CDR3 protein. The data show 530,000 or so distinct CDR3 sequences, with under 20% seen just once and 15% to 20% held by the top ten. Sequencing used blood. All receptors come from a woman aged 18-29 years with Graves' ophthalmopathy.

This clonotype was counted only a few times. V usage is TRBV27 and J usage is TRBJ2-1; D unclear. CDR3 length equals 13 residues. Trimming stripped 5 bases from V and 6 bases from J, with 11 bases between. Per germline, CDR1 MNHEY and CDR2 SMNVEV (reference sequence). CDR3 protein: CASSALIINEQFF. The CDR3, as DNA: TGTGCCAGCAGTGCCCTGATTATCAATGAGCAGTTCTTC.

V and J are TRBV4-1 and TRBJ1-4, with D tentatively TRBD1 (5 bases). CDR1 and CDR2 from the germline V gene are MGHRA and YSYEKL. Trimming stripped 0 bases from V and 8 bases from J, with 16 bases between. The CDR3 contains 16 residues. CDR3 region: CASSQDQREGEEKLFF. Written as DNA, the CDR3 is TGCGCCAGCAGCCAAGATCAAAGGGAAGGGGAAGAAAAACTGTTTTTT.

This clonotype has at least ten counts. The chain employs TRBV28 and TRBJ2-5, with D possibly being TRBD2 (6 bases). Trimming removed 7 bases from V and 0 bases from J, with 18 bases in between. This CDR3 has 16 residues. In germline, CDR1 is MDHEN, CDR2 SYDVKM. The CDR3 sequence: CASTPPGATYQETQYF. The CDR3 DNA follows: TGTGCCAGCACCCCCCCGGGAGCTACATACCAAGAGACCCAGTACTTC.

V is TRBV14 and J is TRBJ2-7; TRBD1 might be the D (6 bases). The germline V and J ends were trimmed by 3 bases and 2 bases, with 17 bases remaining between them. Germline values: CDR1 SGHDN, CDR2 FVKESK. This CDR3 is 16 amino acids long. CDR3 sequence (DNA): TGTGCCAGCAGCCAGGGACACTGGGGGAATCCCTACGAGCAGTACTTC. It encodes CASSQGHWGNPYEQYF.

This clonotype was observed at least ten times. This chain connects TRBV29-1 to TRBJ1-2, with 7 bases fitting TRBD1. Germline CDR1 and CDR2: SQVTM and ANQGSEA. The CDR3 is made up of 14 amino acids. V shed 0 bases, J shed 5 bases, and the junction held 6 bases outside the gene matches. The CDR3 is CSVEDWAGGYGYTF. CDR3 bases: TGCAGCGTTGAAGATTGGGCAGGGGGATATGGCTACACCTTC.

This clonotype showed up many times. The CDR3 DNA reads as TGTGCCAGCAGTCCGAGACAGGGGTGGACTGAAGCTTTCTTT. Its protein product is CASSPRQGWTEAFF. The chain employs TRBV28 and TRBJ1-1, with 8 bases identical to TRBD1. V trimming: 5 bases; J trimming: 5 bases; junction bases outside the gene matches: 7. Looked up from germline, CDR1 is MDHEN and CDR2 is SYDVKM. This CDR3 is 14 amino acids long.

This clonotype has just a few counts. This rearrangement joins TRBV4-2 to TRBJ2-1, with TRBD1 matching 7 bases. The length of the CDR3 is 16 residues. Germline V lookup: CDR1 LGHNA, CDR2 YNFKEQ. J lost 5 bases, V lost 2 bases, and 9 bases had no gene match. The CDR3 DNA reads TGTGCCAGCAGCCAAAACAGGGGAAGTTGGAACAATGAGCAGTTCTTC. It specifies CASSQNRGSWNNEQFF.

A word on this clonotype: This may be a read error, as it is one base from a much larger clone. This chain links TRBV7-2 with TRBJ1-4; D not resolved. The length of the CDR3 is 15 residues. Germline CDR1 and CDR2: SGHTA and FQGNSA. The chain's CDR3 is CASSLDGATSEKLFF. The CDR3, as DNA: TGTGCCAGCAGCCTCGACGGTGCAACTAGTGAAAAACTGTTTTTT. Drawing the rest from reference TRBV7-2 and TRBJ1-4, the complete variable domain is GAGVSQSPSNKVTEKGKDVELRCDPISGHTALYWYRQSLGQGLEFLIYFQGNSAPDKSGLPSDRFSAERTGGSVSTLTIQRTQQEDSAVYLCASSLDGATSEKLFFGSGTQLSVL.

V and J are TRBV7-2 and TRBJ2-4; possible D gene TRBD1, 5 bases. Trimming shortened V by 3 bases and J by 5 bases, and 8 bases separated the two germline ends. Germline V CDR1 and CDR2: SGHTA, FQGNSA. This CDR3 is 13 amino acids long. The CDR3 sequence is CASSFPGQNIQYF. DNA of the CDR3: TGTGCCAGCAGCTTCCCAGGGCAAAACATTCAGTACTTC.

This clonotype was seen a handful of times. The chain links TRBV19 to TRBJ1-1; D is unresolved. Germline V gives CDR1 LNHDA, CDR2 SQIVND (reference sequence). This CDR3 has 15 amino acids. V dropped 1 base and J dropped 0 bases, with 9 bases sitting between them. CDR3 region: CASSIGPGMNTEAFF. CDR3 sequence (DNA): TGTGCCAGTAGTATAGGTCCGGGGATGAACACTGAAGCTTTCTTT.

This chain links TRBV5-1 with TRBJ2-5; 13 nucleotides align to TRBD2. The germline gives CDR1 SGHRS, CDR2 YFSETQ. Trimming removed 4 bases from V and 3 bases from J; junction bases left unmatched: 6. The CDR3 length is 16 residues. The CDR3 sequence: CASSQGLAGVEETQYF. The CDR3 DNA reads as TGCGCCAGCAGCCAAGGACTAGCGGGAGTGGAAGAGACCCAGTACTTC.